A few counts support the clone carrying this T cell receptor (beta chain). The target antigen is unknown. The study reverse transcribed the entire isolated RNA, so it sequenced expressed TCRB transcripts. Assay used: immunoSEQ multiplex PCR; TCRdb lists only in-frame clones, some missing. The sample holds some 250,000 clones, roughly 13% seen once. The J segment lost 7 bases and the V segment lost 2 bases, leaving 6 bases of the junction unmatched. From germline, CDR1 is SGHRS and CDR2 YFSETQ. The CDR3 is made up of 15 amino acids. These data belong to a study of beta chain features in type 1 diabetes. Study-level findings and limits: TCRB CDR3s were moderately but significantly shorter in Type 1 diabetes patients in all four CD4+ subsets.

The receptor was derived from a man under 40 with type 1 diabetes. Sequencing was performed on naive CD4+ T cells from blood. The V call is TRBV5-1, the J call TRBJ1-6; 7 nucleotides align to TRBD1. The CDR3 region is CASSLTGEGNSPLHF. The CDR3 nucleotides read TGCGCCAGCAGCTTAACAGGGGAAGGCAATTCACCCCTCCACTTT.